Sequencing of this T cell receptor (beta chain) was carried out in a study of memory CD4+ T cells and cytomegalovirus serostatus. Study overall: Of the healthy Belgian adults, several were CMV seropositive and 20 to 30 seronegative.

Details on this clone: Its antigen remains unknown.

Trimming shortened V by 6 bases and J by 0 bases, and 12 bases separated the two germline ends. The CDR3 extends over 14 amino acids. Germline CDR1 reads SQVTM; CDR2 reads ANQGSEA. Notes on the study in general: Median bootstrapped AUC for CMV status was about 0.94 originally, roughly 0.92 US-trained. Suggested: most of the CMV-linked TCR signature lies in CD4+ memory cells.

Profiling relied on immunoSEQ multiplex PCR, and the TCRdb table lists in-frame clones only, not all of them. The repertoire includes about 38,000 clones, roughly 85% of them detected once, and roughly 5% sits in the top ten. Single viable CD3+CD4+CD8-CD45RO+ cells were sorted as the memory CD4+ T cells. The gene calls are TRBV29-1 and TRBJ1-3; tentative D call: TRBD1 (5 bases). The sample taken for sequencing was memory CD4+ T cells from blood. This receptor was identified in an adult in good health and CMV-seropositive. The CDR3 bases are TGCAGCGTGGTTCTGACAGCCTCTGGAAACACCATATATTTT. Encoded protein: CSVVLTASGNTIYF.